This T cell receptor beta chain was sequenced during a study of cytomegalovirus exposure and HLA in healthy donors. General study findings and limits: In a later analysis, most CMV-associated TCR beta chains appeared HLA-restricted.

Regarding this clone: Antigen specificity is unknown.

Germline lookup yields CDR1 SGHRS and CDR2 YFSETQ. The junction had 7 bases not matched to a gene; V was cut back by 4 bases and J by 3 bases. The CDR3 is made up of 16 amino acids. 60 Vbeta and 13 Jbeta primers were used in PCR. Measured with immunoSEQ multiplex PCR; TCRdb has only the in-frame clones, and not every one. The sample has about 120,000 clones; 75% to 85% are singletons. This receptor was identified in a man younger than 40 in good health and CMV-seropositive. V is TRBV5-1 and J is TRBJ2-5; 12 bases map to TRBD1. The sample taken for sequencing was PBMCs. Written as DNA, the CDR3 is TGCGCCAGCAGCCTGGTGGGACAGGGGGCCGAAGAGACCCAGTACTTC. It encodes CASSLVGQGAEETQYF.